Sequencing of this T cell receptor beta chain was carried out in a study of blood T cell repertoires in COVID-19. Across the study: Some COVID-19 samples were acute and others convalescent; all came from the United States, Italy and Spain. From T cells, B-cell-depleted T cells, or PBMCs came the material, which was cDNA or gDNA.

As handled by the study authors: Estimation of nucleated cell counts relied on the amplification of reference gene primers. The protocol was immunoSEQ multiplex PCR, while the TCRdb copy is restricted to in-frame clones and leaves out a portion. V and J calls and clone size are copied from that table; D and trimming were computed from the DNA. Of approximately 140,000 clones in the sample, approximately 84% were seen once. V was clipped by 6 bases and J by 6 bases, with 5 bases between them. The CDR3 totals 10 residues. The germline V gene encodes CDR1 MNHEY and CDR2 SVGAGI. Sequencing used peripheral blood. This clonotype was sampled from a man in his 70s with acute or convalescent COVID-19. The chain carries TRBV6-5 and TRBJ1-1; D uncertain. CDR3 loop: CASREAEAFF. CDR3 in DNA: TGTGCCAGCAGAGAGGCTGAAGCTTTCTTT.